A single sample is the source of the 23 T cell receptor beta chains below, sequenced in a study of CD8+ T cells in alopecia areata. Sequencing relied on a cDNA template that was reverse transcribed from extracted RNA. This table comes from immunoSEQ multiplex PCR, and its TCRdb copy is limited to in-frame clones, with some not included. The repertoire shows about 270,000 clones, none seen only once; the top ten take more than 1%. Cutaneous lymph nodes were pooled and cells sorted by CD4, CD8alpha, NKG2D, NKG2ACE and more. What was sequenced was CD4+ T cells sorted from a lymph node. These receptors all come from a C3H/HeJ mouse with alopecia areata. For this mouse line, the MHC haplotype is H2-k.

This clone was counted a few times. Mouse germline and gene names are used. The read halts 4 residues ahead of the CDR3 end, with the missing end drawn from the germline J gene. This chain joins TRBV3 and TRBJ2-5, with 11 bases lining up with TRBD2. Germline V gene data show CDR1 as SNHLY and CDR2 as FYNGKV (reference sequence). CDR3 length equals 14 residues. The CDR3 loop reads CASSETGGEDTQYF. The sequenced part of the CDR3 DNA is TGTGCCAGCAGCGAGACTGGGGGGGAAGAC.

For this clone: Mouse gene names and germline throughout. The read is 4 residues too short to cover the CDR3 end, so that end is filled in from the germline J gene. Other DNA sequences from this sample encode an identical CDR3 as well. The chain links TRBV19 to TRBJ2-5; weak D call: TRBD1 (6 bases). The CDR3 loop spans 13 amino acids. Germline CDR1 FNHDT, CDR2 SITEND (reference sequence). CDR3 DNA (partial): TGTGCCAGCAGTATCCAGGGGAAAGAC. Its translation: CASSIQGKD. The entire CDR3 protein is CASSIQGKDTQYF.

Concerning this clone: Gene names follow the mouse nomenclature. The CDR3 end falls 3 residues outside the read, so it is completed with the germline J gene. J is TRBJ1-3 and V is TRBV13-1, with unresolved D. Germline V gene lookup returns CDR1 NSHNY and CDR2 SYGAGN. There are 12 residues in the CDR3. V was clipped by 0 bases and J by 7 bases, with 5 bases between them. CDR3 protein: CASSDALNTLYF. The CDR3 bases that were read are TGTGCCAGCAGTGATGCTCTGAATACG.

Turning to this clone: Each gene name is a mouse one. The sequence runs out 4 residues before the end of the CDR3; the remainder is reconstructed from the germline J gene. The rearrangement links TRBV19 to TRBJ2-3, with 9 bases matching TRBD2. CDR1 is FNHDT and CDR2 is SITEND in the germline V gene (reference sequence). V was clipped by 6 bases and J by 0 bases; unmatched bases: 5. The CDR3 spans 15 residues. The CDR3 is CASKLGGVSAETLYF. CDR3 bases read: TGTGCCAGCAAACTGGGGGGTGTTAGTGCAGAA.

This clone was counted only a few times. Gene names follow the mouse nomenclature. Read data end 3 residues before the CDR3 end; the end is taken from the germline J gene. The chain carries TRBV13-3 and TRBJ1-6, with 9 bases that match TRBD1. TRBJ1-6 is labeled an ORF, and its function is uncertain. CDR3 length: 16 amino acids. Germline CDR1 and CDR2: NNHDY and SYVADS. V lost 3 bases and J lost 3; bases outside the gene matches: 4. Partial CDR3 DNA: TGTGCCAGCAGTGCCGGGACAGGGAACTATAATTCGCCC. It encodes CASSAGTGNYNSP. The full CDR3 is CASSAGTGNYNSPLYF.

This clone came up a few times. Germline and genes here are mouse. Sequencing ends 4 residues short of the CDR3 end; the germline J gene provides the rest. The chain has TRBV13-1 and TRBJ2-3; TRBD1 might be the D (6 bases). V was trimmed by 1 base and J by 4 bases, leaving 7 bases between them. The CDR3 sequence is 13 residues long. CDR1 is NSHNY and CDR2 is SYGAGN in the germline V gene. The CDR3 is CASSDRDTETLYF. The DNA read from the CDR3 is TGTGCCAGCAGTGATAGGGACACAGAA.

Concerning this clone: Gene names denote mouse genes. With the read ending 4 residues before the CDR3 end, the germline J gene is used to fill in that end. V gene TRBV19 combines with J gene TRBJ2-3, with 9 bases identical to TRBD2. This CDR3 region has 14 residues. The trim removed 7 bases at V and 0 bases at J, leaving 3 bases unmatched. CDR1 and CDR2 from the germline V gene are FNHDT and SITEND (reference sequence). CDR3 bases read: TGTGCCAGCCTGGGGGGGACTAGTGCAGAA. This codes for CASLGGTSAE. The full CDR3 reads CASLGGTSAETLYF.

This clone was observed a few times. Mouse names are used for the genes. The read ends 4 residues shy of where the CDR3 ends; the end is completed using the germline J gene. This sequence joins TRBV17 and TRBJ2-1; 10 bases line up with TRBD1. The CDR3 contains 15 residues. Germline CDR1 and CDR2: MNHDT and YYDKIL. The CDR3 DNA, read in part, is TGTGCTAGCAGTAGCCCCGACAGGGGGCGCGCT. This codes for CASSSPDRGRA. The whole CDR3 reads CASSSPDRGRAEQFF.

This clone was seen at least ten times. Gene names are mouse gene names. Read coverage stops 4 residues before the CDR3 terminus; the germline J gene supplies the remainder. The chain joins TRBV19 to TRBJ2-7; D is perhaps TRBD1 (5 bases). The CDR3 is 13 amino acids. Germline CDR1 is FNHDT and CDR2 is SITEND (reference sequence). The sequenced CDR3 bases are TGTGCCAGCAGTATAGTGGGCAGGGAT. Its translation: CASSIVGRD. The CDR3 in full is CASSIVGRDEQYF.

This clone has only a few counts. Gene labels here are mouse ones. The read halts 4 residues ahead of the CDR3 end, with the missing end drawn from the germline J gene. This chain joins TRBV31 and TRBJ1-1; tentatively, D is TRBD1 (5 bases). This CDR3 has 11 amino acids. Germline V gene data show CDR1 as GKSSPN and CDR2 as SITVG. The DNA read from the CDR3 is TGTGCCTGGAGTCGACAGACA. It yields the protein CAWSRQT. Given in full, the CDR3 is CAWSRQTEVFF.

This clone showed up just a few times. Mouse names are used for the genes. The read stops 4 residues short of the end of the CDR3; the missing end is completed from the germline J gene. The chain joins TRBV13-2 to TRBJ2-5, with 8 bases matching TRBD1. V was clipped by 3 bases and J by 0 bases; unmatched bases: 3. This CDR3 comprises 15 residues. Germline-derived CDR1 and CDR2 are NNHNN and SYGAGS (reference sequence). Incomplete CDR3 DNA: TGTGCCAGCGGTGGACAGGGGTATAACCAAGAC. Protein product: CASGGQGYNQD. The entire CDR3 sequence reads CASGGQGYNQDTQYF.

This clone was seen more than once but under ten times. Gene names refer to mouse genes. Sequencing ends 4 residues short of the CDR3 end; the germline J gene provides the rest. The genes are TRBV5 and TRBJ2-1, with D tentatively TRBD1 (5 bases). The CDR3 contains 15 residues. Germline loops: CDR1 LGHNA, CDR2 YNLKQL (reference sequence). V was shortened by 0 bases and J by 0 bases, with 6 bases between the two germline ends. CDR3 in amino acids: CASSQDDSNYAEQFF. Partial CDR3 DNA: TGTGCCAGCAGCCAAGATGACAGTAACTATGCT.

This clone was seen only a few times. Genes here carry mouse names. The CDR3 goes on 4 residues after the read ends, and that part is filled in from the germline J gene. The same CDR3 arises from other DNA sequences in this sample as well. The chain carries TRBV1 and TRBJ2-1; 11 bases are shared with TRBD2. Germline V gene lookup returns CDR1 NSQYPW and CDR2 LRSPGD (reference sequence). CDR3 length equals 13 residues. The sequenced CDR3 bases are TGCACCTGCAGGGGGACTGGGGGAGCT. It codes for CTCRGTGGA. The complete CDR3 protein is CTCRGTGGAEQFF. Complete variable domain (other parts from reference TRBV1 and TRBJ2-1): VTLLEQNPRWRLVPRGQAVNLRCILKNSQYPWMSWYQQDLQKQLQWLFTLRSPGDKEVKSLPGADYLATRVTDTELRLQVANMSQGRTLYCTCRGTGGAEQFFGPGTRLTVL.

A word on this clone: Mouse gene names apply. The read halts 3 residues ahead of the CDR3 end, with the missing end drawn from the germline J gene. This sample includes further DNA sequences coding for the same CDR3. The gene calls are TRBV1 and TRBJ1-6; no reliable D call. TRBJ1-6 counts as an open reading frame of uncertain function. The V end was cut by 0 bases, the J end by 7 bases, with 4 bases between. There are 13 residues in the CDR3. The V gene's germline CDR1 is NSQYPW and CDR2 LRSPGD (reference sequence). The CDR3 bases that were read are TGCACCTGCAGTGCAGATAGGAATTCGCCC. Translating it yields CTCSADRNSP. The whole CDR3 sequence is CTCSADRNSPLYF.

This clone showed up many times. The genes are named according to mouse. CDR3 protein: CASSSSGRGYNSPLYF. The DNA read from the CDR3 is TGTGCCAGCAGCTCCAGTGGTAGGGGCTATAATTCGCCC. V usage is TRBV19 and J usage is TRBJ1-6, with a tentative D call TRBD1 (5 bases). The DNA ends 3 residues before the CDR3 does, and the rest of the CDR3 is filled in from the germline J gene. TRBJ1-6 has ORF status, its function being uncertain. CDR1 and CDR2 (germline): FNHDT, SITEND (reference sequence). Trimming pared 5 bases from V and 3 bases from J, leaving 15 bases between. This CDR3 contains 16 residues.

This clone has more than one count but fewer than ten. Gene names denote mouse genes. The read gets to within 4 residues of the CDR3 end, and the germline J gene fills in the rest. Other DNA sequences in this specimen translate into the identical CDR3. This chain joins TRBV13-3 and TRBJ2-7, with TRBD2 matching over 8 bases. Germline loops: CDR1 NNHDY, CDR2 SYVADS. CDR3 size: 13 residues. The CDR3: CASSDMGGDEQYF. CDR3 DNA, as far as it was read: TGTGCCAGCAGTGATATGGGGGGGGAT.

Comments on this clone: The gene names here belong to mouse. The read ends 4 residues before the CDR3 terminus; that terminus is restored from the germline J gene. The chain carries TRBV19 and TRBJ2-7; tentative D call: TRBD2 (6 bases). Trimming removed 3 bases from V and 2 bases from J, with 9 bases in between. Germline loops: CDR1 FNHDT, CDR2 SITEND (reference sequence). The CDR3 sequence is 13 residues long. The part of the CDR3 DNA that was read is TGTGCCAGCAGTACCCCTGGGGCCTAT. The encoded protein is CASSTPGAY. The CDR3 in its entirety is CASSTPGAYEQYF.

Points on this clone: Gene and germline names: mouse. With the read ending 4 residues before the CDR3 end, the germline J gene is used to fill in that end. The chain uses TRBV13-1 and TRBJ2-1, with 8 nucleotides matching TRBD1. In germline, CDR1 is NSHNY, CDR2 SYGAGN. J lost 2 bases, V lost 0 bases, and 7 bases had no gene match. CDR3 length: 17 amino acids. CDR3 DNA (partial): TGTGCCAGCAGTGATGCGCGGGACAGGAGTTACTATGCT. It is translated as CASSDARDRSYYA. The CDR3 in full is CASSDARDRSYYAEQFF.

This clone has a handful of counts. Genes here carry mouse names. The part of the CDR3 DNA that was read is TGTGCCTGGAGTCTAGAAACAAGAAACTCC. It encodes CAWSLETRNS. The complete CDR3 sequence is CAWSLETRNSDYTF. This chain joins TRBV31 and TRBJ1-2; D call uncertain. The CDR3 end falls 4 residues outside the read, so it is completed with the germline J gene. Germline CDR1 is GKSSPN and CDR2 is SITVG. V lost 0 bases and J lost 1, with 9 bases in between. The CDR3 loop spans 14 amino acids. Combining the CDR3 with reference TRBV31 and TRBJ1-2 gives the whole variable domain AQTIHQWPVAEIKAVGSPLSLGCTIKGKSSPNLYWYWQATGGTLQQLFYSITVGQVESVVQLNLSASRPKDDQFILSTEKLLLSHSGFYLCAWSLETRNSDYTFGSGTRLLVI.

This clone was found a few times. Genes and germline come from the mouse. The CDR3 is cut off 4 residues early in the read; its end comes from the germline J gene. The same CDR3 can be traced to other DNA sequences in this sample. This chain connects TRBV5 to TRBJ2-7; D call uncertain. The V gene lost 1 base and the J gene lost 3 bases, with 4 bases spanning the gap. Germline V lookup: CDR1 LGHNA, CDR2 YNLKQL (reference sequence). The CDR3 has 12 amino acids. CDR3 loop: CASSQVGYEQYF. CDR3 DNA, as far as it was read: TGTGCCAGCAGCCAAGTGGGCTAT.

This clone appeared a few times. Mouse names are used for the genes. CDR3 DNA (partial): TGTGCCAGCAGCCTCCGTCGAGAC. Its translation: CASSLRRD. The entire CDR3 is CASSLRRDTQYF. The chain carries TRBV5 and TRBJ2-5; no reliable D call. The read stops 4 residues short of the end of the CDR3; the missing end is completed from the germline J gene. Germline V gives CDR1 LGHNA, CDR2 YNLKQL (reference sequence). The CDR3 covers 12 residues.

This clone was seen a few times. Gene labels here are mouse ones. From the germline J gene comes the end of the CDR3, since the read stops 4 residues before it. The chain combines TRBV17 with TRBJ1-1; maybe TRBD1 (6 bases). Germline CDR1 MNHDT, CDR2 YYDKIL. This CDR3 spans 14 amino acids. The CDR3 bases that were read are TGTGCTAGCAGTAGAGATGGGGGGCGAACA. It yields the protein CASSRDGGRT. The whole CDR3 sequence reads CASSRDGGRTEVFF.

Remarks on this clone: Gene labels here are mouse ones. With the read ending 4 residues before the CDR3 end, the germline J gene is used to fill in that end. The V and J genes are TRBV13-3 and TRBJ1-1; 8 nucleotides match TRBD1. The CDR3 contains 14 residues. Germline V lookup: CDR1 NNHDY, CDR2 SYVADS. Partial CDR3 DNA: TGTGCCAGCAGTGAAATCCAGGGGGCGCGA. Its translation is CASSEIQGAR. The entire CDR3 protein reads CASSEIQGAREVFF.